This passage covers 10 T cell receptor beta chains from one sample sequenced in a study of metastatic and nonmetastatic thyroid tumors. With MiXCR, TCRdb called clones anew from the PCR reads. The sample lists tens of thousands of clones; around 13% were seen once. All patients were treatment-naive before thyroid surgery. The sequenced sample was blood. The receptors here all came from a female donor with papillary thyroid cancer or a benign thyroid nodule (not recorded which). Some clones in this sample may be carry-over from other donors' samples.

This clone occurred many times. The chain carries TRBV9 and TRBJ2-3; D perhaps matches TRBD1 (6 bases). From germline, CDR1 is SGDLS and CDR2 YYNGEE. The CDR3 contains 15 residues. The V end lost 2 bases, the J end lost 0 bases, and 10 bases lay between the germline ends. The CDR3 DNA sequence: TGTGCCAGCAGCGTGGGGGCAGGGAGCACAGATACGCAGTATTTT. It is translated as CASSVGAGSTDTQYF.

Many counts were recorded for this clone. The chain has TRBV7-9 and TRBJ2-7; no clear D. The CDR3 runs to 12 residues. The germline gives CDR1 SEHNR, CDR2 FQNEAQ (reference sequence). Trimming took off 1 base at V and 7 bases at J, with 8 bases between the two ends. CDR3 sequence: CASSLDGGEQYF. As DNA, the CDR3 is TGTGCCAGCAGCTTAGACGGTGGGGAGCAGTACTTC.

This clone was detected ten times or more. This chain uses TRBV5-1 with TRBJ2-1, with 7 bases identical to TRBD1. The CDR3 is made up of 14 amino acids. Germline lookup yields CDR1 SGHRS and CDR2 YFSETQ. J was trimmed by 6 bases and V by 4 bases; bases with no gene match: 7. The CDR3 is CASSPTGTANEQFF. Here the CDR3 DNA reads TGCGCCAGCAGCCCCACTGGGACAGCCAATGAGCAGTTCTTC.

This clone occurred many times. This chain joins TRBV5-5 and TRBJ1-1, with a tentative D call TRBD1 (6 bases). The CDR3 sequence is 14 residues long. Germline CDR1 and CDR2: SGHKS and YYEKEE (reference sequence). V was trimmed by 3 bases and J by 0 bases, leaving 9 bases between them. The CDR3, as DNA: TGTGCCAGCAGCTGGGGGGACATGAACACTGAAGCTTTCTTT. This codes for CASSWGDMNTEAFF.

This clone was detected many times. The chain recombines TRBV10-3 with TRBJ1-2; D is unresolved. The germline V gene encodes CDR1 ENHRY and CDR2 SYGVKD. V was cut by 5 bases and J by 6 bases, with 13 bases left in between. The CDR3 totals 13 residues. This chain's CDR3 is CAISQDGTHGYTF. Written as DNA, the CDR3 is TGTGCCATCAGTCAGGACGGTACCCATGGCTACACCTTC.

This clone was counted at least ten times. The chain has TRBV6-1 and TRBJ2-1, with 10 bases that match TRBD2. The CDR3 spans 15 residues. V dropped 2 bases and J dropped 6; count of bases not matched to a gene: 4. From germline, CDR1 is MNHNS and CDR2 SASEGT. This CDR3 is CASSELAGDPNEQFF. The CDR3 nucleotides are TGTGCCAGCAGTGAACTAGCGGGAGATCCCAATGAGCAGTTCTTC.

The DNA of the CDR3 is TGTGCCACCAGTGACCCGGGACAGGGATACGAGCAGTACTTC. Residues: CATSDPGQGYEQYF. This sequence joins TRBV24-1 and TRBJ2-7; 9 nucleotides agree with TRBD1. From germline, CDR1 is KGHDR and CDR2 SFDVKD. V lost 4 bases, J lost 4 bases, and 4 bases stayed unmatched. The CDR3 spans 14 residues.

By proportion, this clone is medium-sized (0.01 to 0.1%). The J gene is TRBJ2-7, the V gene TRBV6-1, with 11 bases lining up with TRBD2. This CDR3 has 15 amino acids. Germline CDR1 reads MNHNS; CDR2 reads SASEGT. V dropped 5 bases and J dropped 4; count of bases not matched to a gene: 7. CDR3 nucleotides: TGTGCCAGCAGTTTTGTAGCGGGAGGGTCTTACGAGCAGTACTTC. It translates to CASSFVAGGSYEQYF.

Details on this clone: The germline gene is not matched at one end of the junction; a read error may be the cause. The chain combines TRBV5-1 with TRBJ2-7; D perhaps matches TRBD2 (6 bases). Germline values: CDR1 SGHRS, CDR2 YFSETQ. The CDR3 spans 15 residues. The CDR3 loop reads CASSLAGTAGHEQYF. CDR3 nucleotide sequence: TGTGCCAGCAGCTTGGCCGGTACAGCGGGCCACGAGCAGTACTTC.

In this sample, this clone turned up many times. The rearrangement links TRBV5-1 to TRBJ2-5, with D maybe TRBD1 (6 bases). The V gene lost 3 bases and the J gene lost 5 bases, with 17 bases spanning the gap. The CDR3 length is 15 residues. Germline loops: CDR1 SGHRS, CDR2 YFSETQ. The CDR3 here is CASSSKQGLGETQYF. The CDR3 DNA follows: TGCGCCAGCAGCTCTAAACAGGGCCTAGGGGAGACCCAGTACTTC.